These T cell receptor beta chains were read from a single sample in a study of CD8+ T cells in alopecia areata. Profiling relied on immunoSEQ multiplex PCR, and the TCRdb table lists in-frame clones only, not all of them. This sample has about 150,000 clones, with around 57% found just once. The sample taken for sequencing was CD4+ T cells sorted from blood. The receptor set was obtained from a human donor in good health. The CDR3 runs from the conserved cysteine through the conserved F or W. D genes are given only for firm matches. Size values are once, few and many counts, or a class for expanded clones, and some rows have none.

v_gene	abundance	j_gene	d_gene	CDR3aa	CDR3nt
TRBV30	.	TRBJ1-2	.	CAWSQGNYGYTF	TGTGCCTGGAGTCAGGGGAACTATGGCTACACCTTC
TRBV19	.	TRBJ2-5	TRBD1	CASSIGGQIQETQYF	TGTGCCAGTAGTATAGGGGGACAGATCCAAGAGACCCAGTACTTC
TRBV29-1	.	TRBJ2-1	.	CSVGGVVGINEQFF	TGCAGCGTTGGGGGGGTCGTAGGGATCAATGAGCAGTTCTTC
TRBV4-1	.	TRBJ2-3	.	CASTLTPGSTQYF	TGCGCCAGCACCCTTACTCCGGGATCCACGCAGTATTTT
TRBV4-1	.	TRBJ2-1	.	CASSHVNEQFF	TGCGCCAGCAGCCATGTCAATGAGCAGTTCTTC
TRBV9	.	TRBJ2-3	.	CASSVSLTDTQYF	TGTGCCAGCAGCGTTTCTCTTACAGATACGCAGTATTTT
TRBV5-4	few	TRBJ1-2	.	CASSSAGGIGYGYTF	TGTGCCAGCAGCTCCGCGGGGGGAATCGGCTATGGCTACACCTTC
TRBV11-2	.	TRBJ1-1	.	CASSPISNTEAFF	TGTGCCAGCAGCCCCATCTCCAACACTGAAGCTTTCTTT
TRBV27	.	TRBJ2-5	TRBD1	CASRETGEETQYF	TGTGCCAGCAGGGAGACAGGGGAAGAGACCCAGTACTTC
TRBV7-9	once	TRBJ1-2	.	CASSLSRALSYGYTF	TGTGCCAGCAGCTTATCCCGGGCTCTTAGCTATGGCTACACCTTC
TRBV5-1	.	TRBJ2-5	.	CASSLGMGETQYF	TGCGCCAGCAGCTTGGGAATGGGGGAGACCCAGTACTTC
TRBV6-5	.	TRBJ2-7	TRBD1	CASNRGGTGTEQYF	TGTGCCAGCAACAGAGGAGGGACAGGGACCGAGCAGTACTTC
TRBV5-1	.	TRBJ1-2	TRBD1	CASSLSDRGYGYTF	TGCGCCAGCAGCTTGTCCGACAGGGGCTATGGCTACACCTTC
TRBV2	.	TRBJ1-1	.	CASRDSADTEAFF	TGTGCCAGCAGGGACAGCGCTGACACTGAAGCTTTCTTT
TRBV28	.	TRBJ2-7	TRBD1	CASGETGVRYEQYF	TGTGCCAGCGGCGAGACAGGGGTTAGGTACGAGCAGTACTTC
TRBV4-1	few	TRBJ1-1	.	CASSQVMGLAFF	TGCGCCAGCAGCCAAGTAATGGGACTAGCTTTCTTT
TRBV25-1	.	TRBJ2-2	.	CASSEFRSTGELFF	TGTGCCAGCAGTGAATTTAGGAGTACCGGGGAGCTGTTTTTT
TRBV29-1	.	TRBJ2-7	.	CSVEEWGYEQYF	TGCAGCGTTGAGGAGTGGGGCTACGAGCAGTACTTC
TRBV5-1	.	TRBJ1-1	.	CASSIGGTTEAFF	TGCGCCAGCAGTATAGGAGGGACAACTGAAGCTTTCTTT
TRBV28	.	TRBJ2-1	TRBD1	CASGSGTGYNEQFF	TGTGCCAGCGGGTCTGGGACAGGGTACAATGAGCAGTTCTTC
TRBV5-6	.	TRBJ1-4	.	CASSLAGGVQVTKLFF	TGTGCCAGCAGCTTGGCCGGGGGTGTTCAGGTGACAAAACTGTTTTTT
TRBV6-1	.	TRBJ2-5	TRBD1	CASMNFEGQQETQYF	TGTGCCAGCATGAACTTTGAGGGACAGCAAGAGACCCAGTACTTC
TRBV6-1	.	TRBJ2-5	TRBD1	CASNRGQGSETQYF	TGTGCCAGCAACAGGGGACAGGGGAGCGAGACCCAGTACTTC
TRBV29-1	.	TRBJ2-5	.	CSVMRSGETQYF	TGCAGCGTGATGAGGTCTGGGGAGACCCAGTACTTC
TRBV29-1	once	TRBJ1-5	.	CSAAHWPYGGAGEGDGNQPQHF	TGCAGCGCCGCCCACTGGCCCTATGGGGGGGCTGGCGAGGGTGATGGCAATCAGCCCCAGCATTTT
TRBV7-9	.	TRBJ2-1	TRBD2	CASSPSSGTSNEQFF	TGTGCCAGCAGCCCCTCTAGCGGGACGTCCAATGAGCAGTTCTTC
TRBV7-6	.	TRBJ2-7	.	CASSLFDLSYEQYF	TGTGCCAGCAGCCTTTTTGATCTCTCCTACGAGCAGTACTTC
TRBV4-1	few	TRBJ2-2	.	CASSHLEGGELFF	TGCGCCAGCAGCCACTTGGAGGGCGGGGAGCTGTTTTTT
TRBV5-1	.	TRBJ1-2	.	CASSLGQDNYGYTF	TGCGCCAGCAGCTTGGGGCAGGACAACTATGGCTACACCTTC
TRBV5-1	.	TRBJ2-3	.	CASSLDLGTTDTQYF	TGCGCCAGCAGCTTGGATCTCGGCACCACAGATACGCAGTATTTT
TRBV29-1	.	TRBJ2-1	TRBD2	CSVEEQPGLAEFSYNEQFF	TGCAGCGTTGAAGAACAACCGGGACTAGCGGAATTCTCCTACAATGAGCAGTTCTTC
TRBV30	.	TRBJ1-1	.	CAWSVARVNTEAFF	TGTGCCTGGAGTGTAGCCAGGGTAAACACTGAAGCTTTCTTT
TRBV4-1	.	TRBJ2-2	.	CASSQEVWGVSTGELFF	TGCGCCAGCAGCCAAGAAGTTTGGGGGGTGAGCACCGGGGAGCTGTTTTTT
TRBV29-1	few	TRBJ2-7	.	CSDPSTDTYEQYF	TGCAGCGACCCTTCAACGGACACCTACGAGCAGTACTTC
TRBV7-9	.	TRBJ1-2	.	CASSFGDGYTF	TGTGCCAGCAGCTTCGGCGACGGCTACACCTTC
TRBV7-8	.	TRBJ2-7	.	CASSLGAFYEQYF	TGTGCCAGCAGCTTAGGGGCATTCTACGAGCAGTACTTC
TRBV10-3	.	TRBJ2-1	.	CAISVALQTSNEQFF	TGTGCCATCAGTGTTGCCTTGCAGACGTCCAATGAGCAGTTCTTC
TRBV28	.	TRBJ2-7	TRBD1	CASRGTGINEQYF	TGTGCCAGCAGAGGGACAGGGATCAACGAGCAGTACTTC
TRBV28	few	TRBJ2-5	TRBD2	CASSPGLAGGVGVRETQYF	TGTGCCAGCAGCCCGGGACTAGCGGGAGGGGTTGGGGTCAGAGAGACCCAGTACTTC
TRBV29-1	few	TRBJ2-7	.	CSVGGRHQNEQYF	TGCAGCGTTGGGGGGCGTCATCAAAACGAGCAGTACTTC
TRBV18	.	TRBJ2-7	.	CASSPLRSQGEQYF	TGTGCCAGCTCACCGCTAAGGAGCCAGGGCGAGCAGTACTTC
TRBV4-1	once	TRBJ2-1	TRBD2	CASSQGSPAGGNEQFF	TGCGCCAGCAGCCAAGGTTCCCCAGCGGGAGGTAATGAGCAGTTCTTC
TRBV11-2	.	TRBJ2-3	.	CASSAITSTDTQYF	TGTGCCAGCAGCGCCATAACTAGCACAGATACGCAGTATTTT
TRBV4-2	.	TRBJ2-7	TRBD2	CASSPQRDQYSYEQYF	TGTGCCAGCAGCCCTCAGCGGGACCAATACTCCTACGAGCAGTACTTC
TRBV29-1	.	TRBJ2-1	.	CSTPAALHNEQFF	TGCAGCACCCCGGCGGCACTACACAATGAGCAGTTCTTC
TRBV2	.	TRBJ2-7	.	CASSETTVGYEQYF	TGTGCCAGCAGTGAAACGACAGTCGGCTACGAGCAGTACTTC
TRBV28	.	TRBJ1-1	.	CASRLGGGTEAFF	TGTGCCAGCAGATTAGGGGGTGGGACTGAAGCTTTCTTT
TRBV5-1	.	TRBJ2-7	TRBD2	CASSVTSESYEQYF	TGCGCCAGCAGCGTGACTAGCGAATCCTACGAGCAGTACTTC
TRBV29-1	.	TRBJ2-5	TRBD1	CSVQDRGKTQYF	TGCAGCGTCCAGGACAGGGGAAAGACCCAGTACTTC